This TCR beta chain was identified in a study of cytomegalovirus exposure and HLA in healthy donors. Study outcomes and limitations: TCR beta chains numbering more than 150 were designated cytomegalovirus-associated. Presence/absence results assume similar sequencing depth per donor, which may not hold.

The PCR contained 60 Vbeta and 13 Jbeta primers. Profiled with immunoSEQ multiplex PCR; TCRdb holds only in-frame clones, not every one. The sample table includes roughly 71,000 clones. Comments on this clone: The target antigen is unknown.

The germline V gene has CDR1 SEHNR and CDR2 FQNEAQ (reference sequence). The CDR3 is made up of 14 amino acids. Trimming took 1 base from V and 11 from J, leaving 17 bases between them. The V and J genes are TRBV7-9 and TRBJ1-1; D possibly corresponds to TRBD1 (6 bases). The receptor was derived from a woman aged 40 to 50 in good health and CMV-seropositive. The sample was PBMCs. This chain's CDR3 is CASSLGELQGPAFF. CDR3 in DNA: TGTGCCAGCAGCTTAGGGGAGCTACAGGGACCTGCTTTCTTT.